One and the same sample provided the 27 T cell receptor beta chains below, sequenced in a study of cytomegalovirus exposure and HLA in healthy donors. It was with 60 Vbeta and 13 Jbeta primers that the PCR ran. Sequenced by immunoSEQ multiplex PCR; TCRdb stores in-frame clones only, minus some. This sample has approximately 100,000 clones; about 80% occur once, and the top ten carry around 4%. The sequenced sample was PBMCs. These receptors were taken from a man in his forties in good health and CMV-seronegative.

V is TRBV28 and J is TRBJ2-5; D uncertain. Germline CDR1 is MDHEN and CDR2 is SYDVKM. V was cut by 5 bases and J by 5 bases, with 15 bases left in between. CDR3 length: 14 residues. In DNA form, the CDR3 reads TGTGCCAGCAGTCCCCCTCGTCTACCGGAGACCCAGTACTTC. Encoded protein: CASSPPRLPETQYF.

The V call is TRBV9, the J call TRBJ2-1, with TRBD1 matching over 7 bases. The CDR3 length is 12 residues. The germline gives CDR1 SGDLS, CDR2 YYNGEE. V was pared by 3 bases and J by 10 bases, with 4 bases of the junction left unmatched. The CDR3 here is CASSGQGYEQFF. CDR3 DNA: TGTGCCAGCAGCGGACAGGGATACGAGCAGTTCTTC.

This chain connects TRBV11-2 to TRBJ2-2; TRBD1 is a possible D gene (6 bases). This CDR3 has 16 residues. The germline V gene encodes CDR1 SGHAT and CDR2 FQNNGV. V was cut by 3 bases and J by 1 base, with 12 bases left in between. The CDR3 is CASSFSTTGNTGELFF. CDR3 bases: TGTGCCAGCAGCTTTTCCACGACAGGGAACACCGGGGAGCTGTTTTTT. Complete variable domain (other parts from reference TRBV11-2 and TRBJ2-2): EAGVAQSPRYKIIEKRQSVAFWCNPISGHATLYWYQQILGQGPKLLIQFQNNGVVDDSQLPKDRFSAERLKGVDSTLKIQPAKLEDSAVYLCASSFSTTGNTGELFFGEGSRLTVL.

This clone was seen only a few times. The V call is TRBV6-1, the J call TRBJ2-7; 10 bases map to TRBD1. Germline V gene data show CDR1 as MNHNS and CDR2 as SASEGT. J was trimmed by 6 bases and V by 5 bases; bases with no gene match: 10. CDR3 length equals 15 residues. The CDR3 DNA follows: TGTGCCAGCAGTCCCCCCTCCGGGACAGGGGCCGAGCAGTACTTC. Translation: CASSPPSGTGAEQYF.

This rearrangement joins TRBV2 to TRBJ1-2; tentative D call: TRBD1 (5 bases). V lost 3 bases and J 3 bases, leaving 11 bases between the germline ends. The CDR3 extends over 14 amino acids. Germline assignment: CDR1 SNHLY and CDR2 FYNNEI. CDR3 sequence: CASSDQQADYGYTF. In nucleotides, the CDR3 is TGTGCCAGCAGTGATCAACAGGCCGACTATGGCTACACCTTC.

The genes are TRBV9 and TRBJ1-6; D is uncertain. CDR1 and CDR2 from the germline V gene are SGDLS and YYNGEE. The CDR3 contains 14 residues. Trimming removed 4 bases at V and 5 bases at J, with 10 bases between. The CDR3 coding sequence is TGTGCCAGCAGCCCGAGGGAAAATAATTCACCCCTCCACTTT. Its protein is CASSPRENNSPLHF.

The chain recombines TRBV7-3 with TRBJ1-1; D is possibly TRBD1 (5 bases). The CDR3 length is 14 residues. Germline CDR1 and CDR2: SGHTA and FQGTGA. Trimming pared 1 base from V and 11 bases from J, leaving 17 bases between. CDR3 loop: CASSLRPQGGEAFF. CDR3 nucleotides: TGTGCCAGCAGCTTAAGACCCCAGGGAGGGGAGGCTTTCTTT.

The sample holds a few counts of this clone. The chain links TRBV6-1 to TRBJ2-5; 9 bases align to TRBD1. Looked up from germline, CDR1 is MNHNS and CDR2 is SASEGT. With 4 bases clipped from V and 6 bases from J, the junction kept 6 bases outside the gene matches. CDR3 length: 14 amino acids. The CDR3 protein is CASSGGQGRKTQYF. The CDR3 nucleotides read TGTGCCAGCAGTGGGGGACAGGGTAGGAAGACCCAGTACTTC.

The CDR3 here is CASSELRQSPRQPQHF. DNA for the CDR3: TGTGCCAGCAGTGAATTGCGGCAGTCTCCAAGGCAGCCCCAGCATTTT. The chain couples TRBV6-1 to TRBJ1-5; D call uncertain. With 2 bases removed from V and 7 bases from J, the gap between germline ends came to 18 bases. Germline CDR1 is MNHNS and CDR2 is SASEGT. The length of the CDR3 is 16 residues.

About this clone itself: This CDR3 is also generated by other DNA sequences in the sample. The chain carries TRBV27 and TRBJ1-6; 8 bases fit TRBD1. The ends lost 6 bases at V and 4 bases at J; junction bases unmatched: 5. Germline assignment: CDR1 MNHEY and CDR2 SMNVEV (reference sequence). The CDR3 consists of 15 residues. DNA of the CDR3: TGTGCCAGCAGACCAGGGGGCGCTTATAATTCACCCCTCCACTTT. It is translated as CASRPGGAYNSPLHF.

This clone has a single count. The chain recombines TRBV5-1 with TRBJ2-3, with 10 bases identical to TRBD2. The CDR3 contains 15 residues. Trimming took 3 bases from V and 0 from J; bases not matched to a gene: 1. From germline, CDR1 is SGHRS and CDR2 YFSETQ. In DNA form, the CDR3 reads TGCGCCAGCAGCTCGACTAGCGGGAGCACAGATACGCAGTATTTT. Residues: CASSSTSGSTDTQYF.

This sequence joins TRBV7-8 and TRBJ1-1, with no clear D. The CDR3 is 16 residues long. Per the germline V gene, CDR1 is SGHVS and CDR2 is FQNEAQ. Trimming took 8 bases from V and 1 from J, leaving 20 bases between them. This chain's CDR3 is CASPSWREGENTEAFF. The CDR3, as DNA: TGTGCCAGCCCCTCATGGAGGGAAGGCGAGAACACTGAAGCTTTCTTT. The entire variable domain, with the rest obtained from reference TRBV7-8 and TRBJ1-1, is as follows: GAGVSQSPRYKVAKRGQDVALRCDPISGHVSLFWYQQALGQGPEFLTYFQNEAQLDKSGLPSDRFFAERPEGSVSTLKIQRTQQEDSAVYLCASPSWREGENTEAFFGQGTRLTVV.

The gene calls are TRBV19 and TRBJ2-5; D is unclear. The J call is uncertain, as TRBJ2-7 better fits the DNA end. This CDR3 region has 14 residues. Germline V CDR1 and CDR2: LNHDA, SQIVND (reference sequence). The CDR3 region has the DNA TGTGCCAGTAGTATAGCGAAAGATTCCTACGAGCAGTACTTC. Protein product: CASSIAKDSYEQYF.

The chain joins TRBV6-1 to TRBJ2-2, with D tentatively TRBD1 (6 bases). The CDR3 is 15 amino acids. CDR1 and CDR2 (germline): MNHNS, SASEGT. Trimming removed 6 bases from V and 0 bases from J, with 11 bases in between. For the CDR3, the DNA is TGTGCCAGCAGACAAGGACAGTCGAACACCGGGGAGCTGTTTTTT. This codes for CASRQGQSNTGELFF.

The J gene is TRBJ2-3, the V gene TRBV11-3; 9 nucleotides align to TRBD1. The ends lost 5 bases at V and 1 base at J; junction bases unmatched: 7. The germline CDR1 and CDR2 sequences are SGHNT and YENEEA. The CDR3 covers 16 residues. CDR3 sequence reads: CASSTRQGEGTDTQYF. DNA for the CDR3: TGTGCCAGCAGCACCCGACAGGGGGAGGGCACAGATACGCAGTATTTT.

V usage is TRBV9 and J usage is TRBJ2-3, with D perhaps TRBD1 (6 bases). V was shortened by 3 bases and J by 0 bases, with 11 bases between the two germline ends. Looked up from germline, CDR1 is SGDLS and CDR2 is YYNGEE. This CDR3 contains 15 residues. This CDR3 is CASSDRDLSTDTQYF. CDR3 DNA sequence: TGTGCCAGCAGCGACAGGGACCTGAGCACAGATACGCAGTATTTT.

The CDR3 is CATTVSWDSPESYGYTF. CDR3 DNA: TGTGCCACTACGGTGTCCTGGGACAGCCCGGAATCCTATGGCTACACCTTC. The chain joins TRBV19 to TRBJ1-2, with TRBD1 matching over 7 bases. Germline V lookup: CDR1 LNHDA, CDR2 SQIVND (reference sequence). The CDR3 covers 17 residues. Losses at the gene ends were 10 bases for V and 4 bases for J; bases not matched to a gene: 21.

In its sample, this clone was seen a few times. The chain carries TRBV19 and TRBJ1-4; a possible D gene is TRBD1 (5 bases). The V and J ends lost 7 bases and 7 bases respectively, with 13 bases between them. Germline lookup yields CDR1 LNHDA and CDR2 SQIVND (reference sequence). The CDR3 covers 13 residues. The CDR3 protein is CASKPGLCEKLFF. The CDR3 DNA reads as TGTGCCAGTAAGCCAGGGCTTTGTGAAAAACTGTTTTTT.

This chain links TRBV2 with TRBJ1-2; D gene ambiguous. Germline loops: CDR1 SNHLY, CDR2 FYNNEI. The CDR3 totals 14 residues. The V end was cut by 2 bases, the J end by 4 bases, with 11 bases between. CDR3 nucleotides: TGTGCCAGCAGTGAACGGGATGACTTCTATGGCTACACCTTC. Residues: CASSERDDFYGYTF.

The chain carries TRBV4-1 and TRBJ2-1; 9 nucleotides agree with TRBD1. Looked up from germline, CDR1 is MGHRA and CDR2 is YSYEKL. This CDR3 has 15 amino acids. Trimming removed 4 bases from V and 7 bases from J; junction bases left unmatched: 8. CDR3 coding DNA: TGCGCCAGCAGCCGGCCCGGGACAGGGAAGAATGAGCAGTTCTTC. As protein: CASSRPGTGKNEQFF.

Here the CDR3 DNA reads TGTGCCAGCAGCTTAGCGACAGGGCTTCAGCCCCAGCATTTT. Translation gives CASSLATGLQPQHF. The chain uses TRBV7-8 and TRBJ1-5; 7 nucleotides align to TRBD1. Trimming at V came to 0 bases and at J to 6 bases, leaving 2 bases not matched to a gene. Germline assignment: CDR1 SGHVS and CDR2 FQNEAQ. The CDR3 spans 14 residues.

The genes are TRBV7-9 and TRBJ2-3, with 13 bases lining up with TRBD2. The length of the CDR3 is 18 residues. Germline CDR1 is SEHNR and CDR2 is FQNEAQ (reference sequence). Germline trimming cut 5 bases from V and 3 bases from J; bases unmatched to any gene: 11. Here the CDR3 DNA reads TGTGCCAGCAGCCCCCGCGGGGGACTAGCGGGGCTTACAGATACGCAGTATTTT. Translating gives CASSPRGGLAGLTDTQYF.

This clone was found once. This rearrangement joins TRBV5-4 to TRBJ1-6, with 8 bases identical to TRBD1. The germline CDR1 and CDR2 sequences are SGHNT and YYREEE (reference sequence). The CDR3 is 14 residues long. With V trimmed by 2 bases and J by 10 bases, 5 bases remained unmatched. CDR3 in amino acids: CASSFDRGGSPLHF. For the CDR3, the DNA is TGTGCCAGCAGCTTTGACAGGGGTGGCTCACCCCTCCACTTT.

The chain links TRBV5-4 to TRBJ2-4, with 7 bases identical to TRBD1. CDR1 is SGHNT and CDR2 is YYREEE in the germline V gene (reference sequence). Germline trimming cut 4 bases from V and 0 bases from J; bases unmatched to any gene: 7. The CDR3 length is 16 residues. The CDR3 is CASSTGDSLAKNIQYF. The CDR3 nucleotides are TGTGCCAGCAGCACAGGGGACAGCTTAGCCAAAAACATTCAGTACTTC.

In its sample, this clone was seen a few times. The V call is TRBV28, the J call TRBJ1-2; 9 nucleotides agree with TRBD1. Losses at the gene ends were 7 bases for V and 8 bases for J; bases not matched to a gene: 14. The CDR3 has 15 amino acids. Germline lookup yields CDR1 MDHEN and CDR2 SYDVKM. In DNA form, the CDR3 reads TGTGCCAGCAACCAAGGGGGACAGGGTATGCGGGGCTACACCTTC. Translation: CASNQGGQGMRGYTF.

Details on this clone: The identical CDR3 is also encoded by other nucleotide sequences in the sample. The genes are TRBV5-1 and TRBJ2-1, with TRBD2 as a possible D gene (6 bases). The CDR3 has 14 amino acids. V lost 1 base and J lost 8, with 13 bases in between. CDR1 is SGHRS, CDR2 YFSETQ, per germline. The CDR3 spells CASSLLPRGDEQFF. The DNA for the CDR3 is TGCGCCAGCAGCTTGTTGCCGCGGGGAGATGAGCAGTTCTTC.

This chain links TRBV25-1 with TRBJ1-4; possibly TRBD1 for D (5 bases). V dropped 0 bases and J dropped 4 bases, with 15 bases sitting between them. CDR1 and CDR2 (germline): MGHDK, SYGVNS. This CDR3 spans 17 amino acids. The CDR3 sequence is CASSEYSQGVGNEKLFF. The CDR3 DNA follows: TGTGCCAGCAGTGAATATTCTCAGGGTGTCGGTAATGAAAAACTGTTTTTT.